A selection of T cell receptor beta chains follows, all from one sample in a study of blood T cell repertoires in COVID-19. TCRdb keeps only in-frame clones here, not all; method: immunoSEQ multiplex PCR. The sample carries a few hundred thousand clones, 75% to 90% recorded once. The material sequenced was peripheral blood. Receptor source: a woman aged 55-69 years with acute or convalescent COVID-19. The CDR3 runs from the conserved cysteine through the conserved F or W. The order of the fields is CDR3 protein, CDR3 DNA, V gene, J gene, clone size, D gene. D genes are given only for firm matches. A row's size may be missing; if present it is once, few, many or a size class.

CASSARGQGNEKLFF	TGTGCCAGCAGTGCCCGGGGACAGGGGAATGAAAAACTGTTTTTT	TRBV2	TRBJ1-4	.	TRBD1
CASSSLARQDNEQFF	TGTGCCAGTAGTAGCCTAGCGCGCCAGGACAATGAGCAGTTCTTC	TRBV19	TRBJ2-1	.	.
CASTPAGGVDTQYF	TGTGCCAGCACCCCAGCGGGAGGTGTAGATACGCAGTATTTT	TRBV6-5	TRBJ2-3	.	TRBD2
CATSGNPQGFSYEQYF	TGTGCCACCAGCGGAAATCCACAGGGGTTCTCCTACGAGCAGTACTTC	TRBV15	TRBJ2-7	once	TRBD1
CASRGLGTQYF	TGTGCCAGCAGGGGGCTAGGTACGCAGTATTTT	TRBV5-6	TRBJ2-3	many	.
CASGRAGNTIYF	TGTGCCAGCGGTCGCGCTGGAAACACCATATATTTT	TRBV28	TRBJ1-3	.	.
CASSMTSGSTDTQYF	TGTGCCAGCAGCATGACTAGCGGTAGCACAGATACGCAGTATTTT	TRBV9	TRBJ2-3	.	TRBD2
CASSYSTMNTEAFF	TGTGCCAGCAGTTACTCCACTATGAACACTGAAGCTTTCTTT	TRBV6-5	TRBJ1-1	.	.
CASSSSTRIQTQYF	TGTGCCAGCAGTTCATCCACTAGAATACAGACCCAGTACTTC	TRBV27	TRBJ2-5	.	.
CASSLALSDREGYGYTF	TGCGCCAGCAGCTTGGCCCTTTCGGACAGGGAGGGCTATGGCTATACCTTC	TRBV5-1	TRBJ1-2	.	TRBD1
CASSQLAGVAGELFF	TGTGCCAGCAGCCAACTAGCGGGGGTGGCCGGGGAGCTGTTTTTT	TRBV27	TRBJ2-2	.	TRBD2
CATSDPDRVYGYTF	TGTGCCACCAGTGATCCGGACAGGGTCTATGGCTACACCTTC	TRBV24-1	TRBJ1-2	.	TRBD1
CASSAAGGTGTDTQYF	TGTGCCAGCAGCGCCGCAGGGGGGACAGGCACAGATACGCAGTATTTT	TRBV9	TRBJ2-3	.	.
CASSPPGGAGDTQYF	TGTGCCAGCAGCCCCCCGGGGGGGGCGGGAGATACGCAGTATTTT	TRBV9	TRBJ2-3	.	TRBD2
CAIRGAGAIYEQYF	TGTGCCATCCGTGGGGCAGGGGCCATCTACGAGCAGTACTTC	TRBV10-3	TRBJ2-7	once	.
CASRKAGASYNSPLHF	TGCGCCAGCAGAAAAGCGGGTGCCTCCTATAATTCACCCCTCCACTTT	TRBV4-1	TRBJ1-6	.	.
CASSFFVATDTQYF	TGTGCCAGCAGTTTTTTCGTCGCGACAGATACGCAGTATTTT	TRBV27	TRBJ2-3	.	.
CASRATEAFF	TGTGCCAGCAGGGCCACTGAAGCTTTCTTT	TRBV28	TRBJ1-1	.	.
CASSQGGEQFF	TGTGCCAGCAGCCAAGGGGGTGAGCAGTTCTTC	TRBV7-3	TRBJ2-1	.	.
CASRQNYGYTF	TGTGCCAGCAGACAGAACTATGGCTACACCTTC	TRBV28	TRBJ1-2	.	.
CASSPKTGAQETQYF	TGTGCCAGCTCACCCAAGACAGGAGCCCAAGAGACCCAGTACTTC	TRBV18	TRBJ2-5	.	.
CASSRRTDLRGYTF	TGTGCCAGCAGCCGACGGACAGATCTTCGTGGCTACACCTTC	TRBV14	TRBJ1-2	few	.
CATSEPGYNEQFF	TGTGCCACCAGTGAGCCAGGATACAATGAGCAGTTCTTC	TRBV24-1	TRBJ2-1	once	.
CASSVEQGNSPLHF	TGTGCCAGCAGCGTAGAACAGGGAAATTCACCCCTCCACTTT	TRBV9	TRBJ1-6	once	.
CASNGGNIGEKLFF	TGCGCCAGCAACGGGGGGAACATTGGGGAAAAACTGTTTTTT	TRBV5-1	TRBJ1-4	.	.
CASIWSGGGADEQFF	TGCGCCAGCATCTGGTCAGGCGGGGGGGCCGATGAGCAGTTCTTC	TRBV5-1	TRBJ2-1	.	TRBD2
CASSPRAWGEAFF	TGTGCCAGCAGCCCCAGGGCCTGGGGTGAAGCTTTCTTT	TRBV12-3/TRBV12-4	TRBJ1-1	.	.
CASISRPGQGFYGYTF	TGTGCCAGCATTTCTCGTCCGGGACAGGGATTCTATGGCTACACCTTC	TRBV27	TRBJ1-2	few	TRBD1
CASSGTSGANTGELFF	TGCGCCAGCAGTGGGACTAGCGGAGCGAACACCGGGGAGCTGTTTTTT	TRBV10-1	TRBJ2-2	.	TRBD2
CASSLPGLAGGLSYNEQFF	TGTGCCAGCAGCTTACCGGGACTAGCGGGGGGGCTGTCCTACAATGAGCAGTTCTTC	TRBV7-8	TRBJ2-1	.	TRBD2
CASSQRSRTGRTEAFF	TGTGCCAGCAGCCAAAGATCCCGGACAGGGAGGACTGAAGCTTTCTTT	TRBV14	TRBJ1-1	few	TRBD1
CASSPRGGSGYTF	TGTGCCAGCAGCCCAAGAGGGGGATCTGGCTACACCTTC	TRBV5-5	TRBJ1-2	.	.
CASSLAGDYGYTF	TGCGCCAGCAGCTTGGCAGGGGATTATGGCTACACCTTC	TRBV5-1	TRBJ1-2	.	.
CASSPGTDRTGELFF	TGTGCCAGCTCACCAGGGACAGATCGCACCGGGGAGCTGTTTTTT	TRBV18	TRBJ2-2	.	TRBD1
CASSATGGPHEQYF	TGTGCCAGCAGCGCCACAGGGGGCCCCCACGAGCAGTACTTC	TRBV9	TRBJ2-7	.	TRBD1
CASSYPSGRGANEQFF	TGCGCCAGCAGCTACCCTAGCGGGAGGGGAGCTAATGAGCAGTTCTTC	TRBV5-1	TRBJ2-1	.	TRBD2
CASRRDRGQNTIYF	TGTGCCAGCAGGCGCGACAGGGGCCAAAACACCATATATTTT	TRBV7-2	TRBJ1-3	.	TRBD1
CASSSRTSGSEQFF	TGTGCCAGCAGCTCTCGGACTAGCGGGAGTGAGCAGTTCTTC	TRBV7-2	TRBJ2-1	.	TRBD2
CAISPGLAGGNEQFF	TGTGCCATCAGTCCGGGACTAGCGGGGGGAAATGAGCAGTTCTTC	TRBV10-3	TRBJ2-1	.	TRBD2
CASSPTGGSPLHF	TGTGCCAGCAGTCCGACAGGGGGATCACCCCTCCACTTT	TRBV27	TRBJ1-6	.	TRBD1
CASSPGGINTEAFF	TGTGCCAGCAGCCCTGGGGGGATTAACACTGAAGCTTTCTTT	TRBV7-9	TRBJ1-1	.	.
CASSLALQGNRSPLHF	TGTGCCAGCAGCTTAGCATTACAGGGCAACCGTTCACCCCTCCACTTT	TRBV7-2	TRBJ1-6	.	.
CASSQREYYNSPLHF	TGCGCCAGCAGCCAACGGGAATACTATAATTCACCCCTCCACTTT	TRBV5-1	TRBJ1-6	.	.
CASSLRRDPFNEQFF	TGTGCCAGCAGTTTACGGCGGGACCCTTTCAATGAGCAGTTCTTC	TRBV27	TRBJ2-1	.	.
CASLGVGNEKLFF	TGTGCCAGCTTAGGGGTCGGGAATGAAAAACTGTTTTTT	TRBV6-5	TRBJ1-4	.	.
CSVEVAGGTQYF	TGCAGCGTTGAAGTCGCCGGGGGGACCCAGTACTTC	TRBV29-1	TRBJ2-5	.	.
CATGEGQDTDTQYF	TGTGCCACGGGAGAGGGGCAGGACACAGATACGCAGTATTTT	TRBV28	TRBJ2-3	.	.
CASSLDGTEAFF	TGCGCCAGCAGCTTAGACGGGACTGAAGCTTTCTTT	TRBV5-1	TRBJ1-1	few	.
CASSSDSYNEQFF	TGTGCCAGCAGCTCCGACTCTTACAATGAGCAGTTCTTC	TRBV7-8	TRBJ2-1	.	.
CASSLQGMNTEAFF	TGTGCCAGCAGTTTACAGGGTATGAACACTGAAGCTTTCTTT	TRBV27	TRBJ1-1	.	.
CSASTGGATEAFF	TGCAGTGCTAGTACTGGGGGGGCCACTGAAGCTTTCTTT	TRBV20-1	TRBJ1-1	.	.
CASSRTGNTGELFF	TGTGCCAGCAGCCGGACAGGGAACACCGGGGAGCTGTTTTTT	TRBV7-9	TRBJ2-2	.	TRBD1
CAISESNTVYSNQPQHF	TGTGCCATCAGTGAGTCGAACACCGTATATAGCAATCAGCCCCAGCATTTT	TRBV10-3	TRBJ1-5	.	.